The 28 T cell receptor beta chains below were found in one sample sequenced in a study of blood T cell repertoires in COVID-19. The assay was immunoSEQ multiplex PCR, and TCRdb's table has in-frame clones only and misses some. The sample includes about 240,000 clones, around 88% of them seen just once. Sequencing was carried out using peripheral blood. The receptors here all came from a woman under 40 who had recovered from COVID-19.

The V and J genes are TRBV5-6 and TRBJ2-5; a possible D gene is TRBD2 (6 bases). V dropped 2 bases and J dropped 5 bases, with 10 bases sitting between them. Germline CDR1 and CDR2: SGHDT and YYEEEE. The CDR3 consists of 13 residues. The DNA of the CDR3 is TGTGCCAGCAGCTTCGCGGGGTCGGAGACCCAGTACTTC. Amino acid sequence: CASSFAGSETQYF. The whole variable domain, remainder taken from reference TRBV5-6 and TRBJ2-5, is DAGVTQSPTHLIKTRGQQVTLRCSPKSGHDTVSWYQQALGQGPQFIFQYYEEEERQRGNFPDRFSGHQFPNYSSELNVNALLLGDSALYLCASSFAGSETQYFGPGTRLLVL.

This clone is a singleton in its sample. The chain carries TRBV5-6 and TRBJ2-6; D call uncertain. The germline CDR1 and CDR2 sequences are SGHDT and YYEEEE. The V and J ends lost 0 bases and 2 bases respectively, with 12 bases between them. The CDR3 totals 17 residues. The CDR3 DNA reads TGTGCCAGCAGCTTGGATGATACAGCCGCTGGGGCCAACGTCCTGACTTTC. Residues: CASSLDDTAAGANVLTF.

This chain joins TRBV10-1 and TRBJ1-4; 7 bases are shared with TRBD1. Germline assignment: CDR1 WNHNN and CDR2 SYGVQD (reference sequence). The CDR3 length is 14 residues. V lost 7 bases, J lost 5 bases, and 7 bases stayed unmatched. The CDR3 DNA reads as TGCGCCAGCAAGCGGACAGGTACAAATGAAAAACTGTTTTTT. Amino acids: CASKRTGTNEKLFF.

The genes are TRBV6-2 or TRBV6-3 and TRBJ2-2, with D possibly being TRBD1 (6 bases). The V and J ends lost 7 bases and 4 bases respectively, with 13 bases between them. Germline CDR1 reads MNHEY; CDR2 reads SVGEGT. There are 14 residues in the CDR3. The CDR3 loop is CASTDSDSTGELFF. The CDR3 DNA sequence: TGTGCCAGCACTGACTCGGACAGCACCGGGGAGCTGTTTTTT.

The V gene is TRBV2, the J gene TRBJ2-3; 9 bases fit TRBD2. V gave up 1 base and J gave up 2 bases; unmatched junction bases: 4. Germline V gene lookup returns CDR1 SNHLY and CDR2 FYNNEI. The CDR3 runs 16 residues. The CDR3 sequence is CASSEVLAGYTDTQYF. CDR3 bases: TGTGCCAGCAGTGAAGTCCTAGCGGGGTACACAGATACGCAGTATTTT.

The chain is built from TRBV9 and TRBJ2-7; 8 bases fit TRBD2. This CDR3 has 14 residues. V gave up 1 base and J gave up 6 bases; unmatched junction bases: 6. Germline CDR1 reads SGDLS; CDR2 reads YYNGEE. The CDR3 here is CASSVSGGSSEQYF. DNA of the CDR3: TGTGCCAGCAGCGTAAGCGGGGGCTCGTCCGAGCAGTACTTC. The complete variable domain, with remaining parts taken from reference TRBV9 and TRBJ2-7, reads DSGVTQTPKHLITATGQRVTLRCSPRSGDLSVYWYQQSLDQGLQFLIQYYNGEERAKGNILERFSAQQFPDLHSELNLSSLELGDSALYFCASSVSGGSSEQYFGPGTRLTVT.

The DNA of the CDR3 is TGTGCCAGCAGCCCGAGGTCCCGCGAGCAGTACTTC. This gives the protein CASSPRSREQYF. The chain couples TRBV13 to TRBJ2-7; D ambiguous. The CDR3 is 12 amino acids. Trimming took off 5 bases at V and 6 bases at J, with 11 bases between the two ends. CDR1 is PRHDT and CDR2 is FYEKMQ in the germline V gene (reference sequence).

This chain uses TRBV6-1 with TRBJ2-1; 10 bases match TRBD2. The V segment lost 2 bases and the J segment 9 bases; nucleotides outside the gene matches: 4. The CDR3 runs to 14 residues. Germline assignment: CDR1 MNHNS and CDR2 SASEGT. Here the CDR3 DNA reads TGTGCCAGCAGTGAACTAGCGGGGGTTACTGAGCAGTTCTTC. Its protein product is CASSELAGVTEQFF.

V is TRBV5-5 and J is TRBJ2-3; 9 bases map to TRBD2. The germline V gene encodes CDR1 SGHKS and CDR2 YYEKEE (reference sequence). This CDR3 comprises 17 residues. V shed 0 bases, J shed 4 bases, and the junction held 9 bases outside the gene matches. The chain's CDR3 is CASSLAGLAVESDTQYF. For the CDR3, the DNA is TGTGCCAGCAGCTTGGCGGGACTAGCCGTCGAATCAGATACGCAGTATTTT. Full variable domain (missing parts from reference TRBV5-5 and TRBJ2-3): DAGVTQSPTHLIKTRGQQVTLRCSPISGHKSVSWYQQVLGQGPQFIFQYYEKEERGRGNFPDRFSARQFPNYSSELNVNALLLGDSALYLCASSLAGLAVESDTQYFGPGTRLTVL.

The chain recombines TRBV4-2 with TRBJ2-5; 11 nucleotides agree with TRBD2. CDR1 LGHNA and CDR2 YNFKEQ come from the germline V gene. The trim removed 3 bases at V and 0 bases at J, leaving 15 bases unmatched. CDR3 size: 20 residues. CDR3: CASSQLGSLAGGTYQETQYF. The DNA for the CDR3 is TGTGCCAGCAGCCAGCTGGGGTCGCTAGCGGGGGGCACGTACCAAGAGACCCAGTACTTC.

The chain joins TRBV18 to TRBJ2-1, with 9 bases lining up with TRBD1. Germline V gives CDR1 KGHSH, CDR2 LQKENI. CDR3 length equals 15 residues. V shed 4 bases and J 15 bases; nucleotides not matched to a gene: 16. The CDR3 region has the DNA TGTGCCAGCTCACACATGAGTCCCGGGACAGGGCTTCTGTTCTTC. It codes for CASSHMSPGTGLLFF. Supplemented by reference TRBV18 and TRBJ2-1, the full variable domain reads NAGVMQNPRHLVRRRGQEARLRCSPMKGHSHVYWYRQLPEEGLKFMVYLQKENIIDESGMPKERFSAEFPKEGPSILRIQQVVRGDSAAYFCASSHMSPGTGLLFFGPGTRLTVL.

About this clone itself: At one end the junction does not follow the germline gene, possibly because of a read error. The DNA for the CDR3 is TGTGCCAGCAGACAAGAGCAAGGACAGCACTATAATTCACCCCTCCACTTT. Translating gives CASRQEQGQHYNSPLHF. V is TRBV3-1 (or the pseudogene TRBV3-2) and J is TRBJ1-6; maybe TRBD1 (6 bases). Germline V lookup: CDR1 LGHDT, CDR2 YNNKEL (reference sequence). The CDR3 totals 17 residues.

The genes are TRBV19 and TRBJ1-3; TRBD1 matches at 7 bases. This CDR3 has 17 residues. V lost 3 bases to trimming and J lost 0 bases; unmatched junction nucleotides: 8. Per the germline V gene, CDR1 is LNHDA and CDR2 is SQIVND (reference sequence). CDR3 region: CASSIPAGQPSGNTIYF. CDR3 DNA: TGTGCCAGTAGTATCCCGGCGGGACAGCCCTCTGGAAACACCATATATTTT.

This clone was observed once. The chain is built from TRBV12-3 or TRBV12-4 and TRBJ2-3; D unclear. The CDR3 has 13 amino acids. V was pared by 2 bases and J by 7 bases, with 10 bases between. In DNA, the CDR3 is TGTGCCAGCAGTTTAAACCCACTCTATACGCAGTATTTT. The encoded protein is CASSLNPLYTQYF.

J is TRBJ2-6 and V is TRBV7-6; 12 nucleotides match TRBD1. V dropped 4 bases and J dropped 3; count of bases not matched to a gene: 10. CDR3 length: 19 amino acids. Germline-derived CDR1 and CDR2 are SGHVS and FNYEAQ. The CDR3 DNA reads TGTGCCAGCAGCTCGGCCTGGGGACAGGGGGCGAATGGGGCCAACGTCCTGACTTTC. Its translation is CASSSAWGQGANGANVLTF.

This sequence joins TRBV16 and TRBJ1-2; perhaps TRBD1 as D (6 bases). Germline V gives CDR1 KGHSY, CDR2 FQNENV. V shed 4 bases and J shed 6 bases, with 15 bases lying between them. The CDR3 has 14 residues. DNA for the CDR3: TGTGCCAGCAGCCGCGACCCACAGGGAAATGGCTACACCTTC. Its translation is CASSRDPQGNGYTF.

V gene TRBV4-1 combines with J gene TRBJ1-2; no clear D. The CDR3 consists of 15 residues. Germline V gene lookup returns CDR1 MGHRA and CDR2 YSYEKL. V lost 0 bases, J lost 4 bases, and 12 bases lay in between. The CDR3 region is CASSQEVRGTYGYTF. In DNA, the CDR3 is TGCGCCAGCAGCCAAGAGGTGCGGGGTACCTATGGCTACACCTTC.

This clone was seen once. The chain combines TRBV21-1 with TRBJ2-1; the table assigns TRBD2, which was not confirmed against the DNA. TRBV21-1 is tagged as a pseudogene. The CDR3 consists of 17 residues. CDR3 loop: CASSNTSGTSGGNEQFF. DNA for the CDR3: TGTGCCAGCAGCAACACCTCCGGGACTAGCGGAGGTAATGAGCAGTTCTTC.

The V and J genes are TRBV23-1 and TRBJ2-7; TRBD1 might be the D (5 bases). TRBV23-1 is identified as an open reading frame with a role that is uncertain. CDR3 length equals 16 residues. Trimming pared 3 bases from V and 1 base from J, leaving 16 bases between. The CDR3, as DNA: TGCGCCAGCAGTCACCCGAAACAGGAAACATCCTACGAGCAGTACTTC. The encoded protein is CASSHPKQETSYEQYF.

The rearrangement joins TRBV5-1 to TRBJ2-7, with a possible D match to TRBD1 (5 bases). Trimming stripped 2 bases from V and 0 bases from J, with 9 bases between. Germline assignment: CDR1 SGHRS and CDR2 YFSETQ. The CDR3 is 14 residues long. CDR3 in amino acids: CASSLGHNSYEQYF. CDR3 in DNA: TGCGCCAGCAGCTTAGGACACAACTCCTACGAGCAGTACTTC.

The V gene is TRBV28, the J gene TRBJ2-1, with no clear D. The V end lost 6 bases, the J end lost 1 base, and 7 bases lay between the germline ends. The germline V gene encodes CDR1 MDHEN and CDR2 SYDVKM. The CDR3 contains 13 residues. The CDR3 DNA is TGTGCCAGCAGCCTAGGATCCTACAATGAGCAGTTCTTC. It is translated as CASSLGSYNEQFF.

The chain couples TRBV18 to TRBJ1-2; TRBD1 matches at 7 bases. V gave up 2 bases and J gave up 2 bases; unmatched junction bases: 5. This CDR3 is 15 amino acids long. CDR1 and CDR2 from the germline V gene are KGHSH and LQKENI. The CDR3 protein is CASSPFPTGNYGYTF. CDR3 nucleotides: TGTGCCAGCTCACCATTCCCGACAGGGAACTATGGCTACACCTTC.

The chain employs TRBV4-2 and TRBJ1-2; D might be TRBD1 (5 bases). Trimming stripped 0 bases from V and 2 bases from J, with 10 bases between. The CDR3 extends over 15 amino acids. CDR1 and CDR2 (germline): LGHNA, YNFKEQ. The DNA for the CDR3 is TGTGCCAGCAGCCAAGATCCGGCAGGGAACTATGGCTACACCTTC. Protein: CASSQDPAGNYGYTF.

This chain links TRBV30 with TRBJ2-5; 7 bases match TRBD1. CDR1 and CDR2 from the germline V gene are GTSNPN and SVGIG (reference sequence). Losses at the gene ends were 1 base for V and 4 bases for J; bases not matched to a gene: 0. The CDR3 length is 12 residues. The CDR3 spells CAWSAGGETQYF. The CDR3 bases are TGTGCCTGGAGTGCAGGGGGAGAGACCCAGTACTTC.

This chain links TRBV29-1 with TRBJ2-7, with no clear D. This CDR3 has 14 amino acids. V shed 7 bases and J shed 0 bases, with 16 bases lying between them. CDR1 SQVTM and CDR2 ANQGSEA come from the germline V gene. The CDR3 nucleotides are TGCAGCGCTAAGCTGGGCATCTCCTCCTACGAGCAGTACTTC. This translates into CSAKLGISSYEQYF.

V is TRBV13 and J is TRBJ2-7; 7 nucleotides line up with TRBD2. Per the germline V gene, CDR1 is PRHDT and CDR2 is FYEKMQ (reference sequence). CDR3 length: 15 amino acids. V lost 4 bases and J lost 5; bases outside the gene matches: 11. The CDR3 loop is CASSSIWGGLDEQYF. As DNA, the CDR3 is TGTGCCAGCAGCTCCATCTGGGGGGGTCTTGACGAGCAGTACTTC.

The V gene is TRBV25-1, the J gene TRBJ2-5; maybe TRBD2 (5 bases). The CDR3 covers 12 residues. V gave up 6 bases and J gave up 4 bases, with 9 bases separating them. The germline V gene has CDR1 MGHDK and CDR2 SYGVNS. CDR3 amino acids: CASRGEGETQYF. The CDR3 coding sequence is TGTGCCAGCAGAGGTGAGGGAGAGACCCAGTACTTC.

The chain is built from TRBV29-1 and TRBJ2-1; 8 bases line up with TRBD2. There are 14 residues in the CDR3. The J segment lost 8 bases and the V segment lost 7 bases, leaving 13 bases of the junction unmatched. From germline, CDR1 is SQVTM and CDR2 ANQGSEA. The CDR3 nucleotides read TGCAGCGCCCAGGGACTAGTCTACAACGATGAGCAGTTCTTC. This sequence encodes CSAQGLVYNDEQFF.